This is a list of T cell receptor beta chains from one sample in a study of regulatory T cells in long-lasting Graves disease. TCRdb reanalysed the multiplex PCR reads using MiXCR and keeps one entry per CDR3 protein. Of hundreds of thousands of distinct CDR3 sequences detected, about 16% appear once; the ten largest clones hold about 10%. The sample was also linked to a second study, of T cells in Graves' hyperthyroidism and ophthalmopathy.

Sequenced material: peripheral blood mononuclear cells (PBMCs), taken at new diagnosis, from a patient treated with antithyroid drugs. All receptors derive from a woman between 25 and 40 years old with Graves disease. Each CDR3 is given with its conserved first and last residue. D genes are given only for firm matches. Size is omitted from some rows. Given values are once, few, many or a class for expanded clones.

j_call v_call clone_size d_call cdr3_nt cdr3_aa
TRBJ2-7 TRBV20-1 many TRBD1 TGCAGTGCTGGAACAAGACAGGGGAGGACCTACGAGCAGTACTTC CSAGTRQGRTYEQYF
TRBJ2-7 TRBV7-2 - - TGTGCCAGCGGCAGGGGTGACGAGCAGTACTTC CASGRGDEQYF
TRBJ2-1 TRBV24-1 few - TGTGCCACCAGTGATCGACTAGCAGGGGACAATGAGCAGTTCTTC CATSDRLAGDNEQFF
TRBJ1-6 TRBV10-3 - TRBD1 TGTGCCATCACCAAGGACAGGGGGCGTTCACCCCTCCACTTT CAITKDRGRSPLHF
TRBJ2-5 TRBV5-8 - TRBD1 TGCGCCAGCAGCCACGCCCCGGACAGGGGGCGCGGAGAGACCCAGTACTTC CASSHAPDRGRGETQYF
TRBJ2-3 TRBV28 - TRBD2 TGTGCCAGCAGCACTAGCGGGAGGCCAGATACGCAGTATTTT CASSTSGRPDTQYF
TRBJ2-1 TRBV24-1 many - TGTGCCACCAGCCCCCGGGGGGCCACTGAGCAGTTCTTC CATSPRGATEQFF
TRBJ2-1 TRBV20-1 few - TGCAGTGCTTCTGACAATGAGCAGCTCTTC CSASDNEQLF
TRBJ2-7 TRBV4-1 few - TGCGCCAGCAGCCAAGAGGGGGCTATCTCCTACGAGCAGTACTTC CASSQEGAISYEQYF
TRBJ1-2 TRBV28 many - TGTGCCAGCAGTTTATGGGCGGGGGCGGACTATGGCTACACCTTC CASSLWAGADYGYTF
TRBJ2-3 TRBV6-5 few TRBD2 TGTGCCAGCAGTTTATACGGGACTAGCGGGAGCCAGGCCCCGTGGTATTTT CASSLYGTSGSQAPWYF
TRBJ2-1 TRBV6-2/TRBV6-3 - - TGTGCCAGCAGTTACTCTCTACGGGGCTCCTACAATGAGCAGTTCTTC CASSYSLRGSYNEQFF
TRBJ2-3 TRBV27 many - TGTGCCAGCAGCCTGCTCTATACGCAGTATTTT CASSLLYTQYF
TRBJ2-5 TRBV28 many - TGTGCCAGCAGCAAACCCCTTGGGGGTCAAGAGACCCAGTACTTC CASSKPLGGQETQYF
TRBJ2-5 TRBV27 many TRBD2 TGTGCCAGCAGTTTTAGCGGGATTGAGACCCAGTACTTC CASSFSGIETQYF
TRBJ2-1 TRBV24-1 - - TGTGCCACCTCCGCGACCTCCTACAATGAGCAGTTCTTC CATSATSYNEQFF
TRBJ2-7 TRBV18 many TRBD1 TGTGCCAGCTCACCACCCGAGACAGGGAATTACGAGCAGTACTTC CASSPPETGNYEQYF
TRBJ2-7 TRBV29-1 - - TGCAGCGCCAGGATGGGGTTCTACGAGCAGTACTTC CSARMGFYEQYF
TRBJ2-1 TRBV9 - - TGTGCCAGCAGCGTGGGGACTCCAGGGTATAATGAGCAGTTCTTC CASSVGTPGYNEQFF
TRBJ2-1 TRBV5-1 few - TGCGCCAGCAGTAACGAGGATGAGCAGTTCTTC CASSNEDEQFF
TRBJ1-5 TRBV7-9 many - TGTGCCAGCAGCCCCCACGACAGGAGAGATGTTCAGCCCCAGCATTTT CASSPHDRRDVQPQHF
TRBJ2-5 TRBV9 - - TGTGCCAGCAGCTCAAGCGTGGGACGGCAAGAGACCCAGTACTTC CASSSSVGRQETQYF
TRBJ1-1 TRBV28 many - TGTGCCAGCAGTGGGGATGCGAACACTGAAGCTTTCTTT CASSGDANTEAFF
TRBJ2-7 TRBV28 many - TGTGCCAGCAGTTTGGGGGGCGCGTTGAACGAGCAGTACTTC CASSLGGALNEQYF
TRBJ1-5 TRBV2 many - TGTGCCAGCAGTGAAAGGTTGCAGGGCCCTAATCAGCCCCAGCATTTT CASSERLQGPNQPQHF
TRBJ1-1 TRBV7-2 many - TGTGCCAGCAGCTCTGTCTCCAACACTGAAGCTTTCTTT CASSSVSNTEAFF
TRBJ2-7 TRBV27 many TRBD2 TGTGCCAGCAGTTCTTTAGGCGGGAGTCATCTTCGCGAGCAGTACTTC CASSSLGGSHLREQYF
TRBJ2-1 TRBV28 many - TGTGCCAGCAGCTCTACAGTCCTCAATGAGCAGTTCTTC CASSSTVLNEQFF
TRBJ1-5 TRBV19 few - TGTGCCAGTAGTCGGGACGGATTTAATCAGCCCCAGCATTTT CASSRDGFNQPQHF
TRBJ1-4 TRBV7-8 many - TGTGCCAGCAGCCCCCTAGGGGGAGGGGATGAAAAACTGTTTTTT CASSPLGGGDEKLFF